The text below deals with one T cell receptor (beta chain). Its binding antigen is unknown. No quality values exist for individual bases; no much larger clone is one base distant. The data were taken from a study of metastatic and nonmetastatic thyroid tumors (dated by TCRdb to the early 2020s). Regarding the complete study: The researchers compared repertoires between peripheral blood samples and tumor or nodule tissue samples from patients with malignant or benign thyroid disease. General study outcomes and caveats: In both blood and tumor samples, malignant tumors were reported to have significantly higher TCR beta diversity than benign nodules.

No patient had received any treatment before thyroid surgery. Using T-cell receptor beta sequencing, the researchers looked back retrospectively at clinical samples from patients, gathered between about 2012 and 2018. V was cut back by 0 bases and J by 6 bases, leaving a gap of 12 bases between them. The CDR3 starts with the cysteine, ends with the phenylalanine, and has 14 residues. The kept DNA is CDR3 alone, 42 bases in frame from the first base. CDR1 and CDR2 are read off the germline V gene as SGHDT and YYEEEE. Receptors were amplified or captured by PCR. The instrument was an Illumina HiSeq 4000. High-throughput sequencing was used to profile the TCR beta-chain CDR3 region of every patient. As for the authors' bioinformatics: Drawing on CDR3 differences between clinicopathological groups, the researchers built a classifier meant to tell apart patients with distant-metastatic papillary thyroid cancer. The Shannon index was used to assess repertoire diversity, and the Morisita-Horn index was used to assess tumor-blood repertoire similarity. TCRdb's own reprocessing of the public reads used fastp at Q25 and MiXCR and kept productive beta chains. These V and J calls originate from TCRdb's pipeline instead of the authors' own analysis. This sample gives about 16,000 clones in total; about 31% of them show up just once. 10% to 15% of the sample is in the top ten clones.

The TCR comes from a male donor with papillary thyroid cancer or a benign thyroid nodule (not recorded which). Some clones in this sample may be carry-over from other donors' samples. The sample was tumor tissue. The chain uses TRBV5-6 and TRBJ1-2; too little of a D gene remains to name it. The sequenced DNA is TGTGCCAGCAGCTTGGACGCCTCCTCGGATGGCTACACCTTC. Translated, this is CASSLDASSDGYTF.